This TCR beta chain appears in the sequencing data of a study of shared clonotypes between healthy human individuals (TCRdb year 2020). With respect to the entire study: A few men and a couple of women, aged 18 to 49 years, made up the cohort. For each donor, CD4 naive and CD4 memory were each given three plates, CD8 naive was given two plates, and CD8 memory was given one plate. To estimate repertoire size and how much clonotype sharing occurs between individuals, the study deeply sequenced the blood TCR repertoires of roughly 5 healthy adults. Libraries were prepared and TCR repertoires were sequenced by different laboratories using diverse techniques, in order to increase sequencing depth and limit assay-specific biases. Leukapheresis yielded between about 0.94 and 9 billion PBMCs per donor.

The donors were healthy, HIV-negative adults who had no recently reported acute infections or vaccinations. Only Caucasian adults living in Nashville, Tennessee, USA were represented among the donors. CD4+ T cells were enriched by magnetic negative selection, after which naive cells were positively selected on CD45RA and the negative fraction was taken as the memory subset. Blood was collected by leukapheresis, and PBMCs were isolated by Ficoll-Histopaque density gradient centrifugation and then cryopreserved in liquid nitrogen vapor phase. Analytical flow cytometry was used to check the purity and quantity of every magnetically sorted T cell population. Genomic DNA was isolated from each sorted fraction and quantified by UV absorbance on a Nanodrop 2000c. Using the deep immunoSEQ assay, multiplex PCR amplified TCR CDR3 regions from genomic DNA. Extracted genomic DNA from each cell subset was spread evenly across all wells of several immunoSEQ 96-well plates, with each plate serving as a replicate. For sorted subsets, around 0.2 ug of genomic DNA, equivalent to 30,000 or so T cell genomes, went into each replicate PCR. Purified libraries were quantified with a Qubit 3.0 fluorometer, sized on a Bioanalyzer 2100, and re-quantified with the KAPA Library Quantification kit. A separate single-read 150-cycle Illumina NextSeq 550 flow cell was used to sequence each immunoSEQ 96-well plate. Regarding the original processing steps: Because the immunoSEQ output held only junctional sequences and lacked quality scores, the filtering could not match the filtering applied to full-length reads. To assign V/J genes and CDR3, sequences were annotated against IMGT germline references using PyIR, a Python wrapper for IgBLAST v1.9. Reads were filtered out if the reads had weak V/J assignments (E-value above 1e-6), no CDR3, stop codons, out-of-frame junctions, or ambiguous translated residues. V3J clonotypes were defined by identical inferred V gene, J gene, and CDR3 amino acid sequence. To compute the percentage overlap between repertoires, the number of shared unique clonotypes was divided by the size of the smaller repertoire. RTK rarefaction, the Chao1 estimator, and Recon v2.1 estimates of unobserved clonotypes were used to assess repertoire richness. Generation probabilities for all TCRbeta clonotypes obtained by the gDNA method from four donors were computed using OLGA. As stored in TCRdb, this immuneACCESS dataset retains in-frame rearrangements with V and J assigned. A fraction of the clones does not appear; measured against another copy, unresolved V genes explain less than half of the discrepancy, and the remainder lacks a known reason. Clone size and V and J calls were adopted from that table, with D and trimming inferred from the DNA. This sample comprises 2 million to 2.5 million clones, almost 96% of them detected only once. More than 0.1% of the sample is in the top ten clones.

As to this clone: There is no known antigen for this receptor. Base qualities are not recorded, but no much larger clone differs from it by a single base.

Beyond this particular receptor, the publication reports: Across a few donors, about 4.5% of naive CD4, over 3% of naive CD8, 2.3% of memory CD4, and about 0.44% of memory CD8 clonotypes were shared. Pairwise subsampling led to the expectation that sequencing depth would affect the degree of clonotype sharing among donors. Sampling was restricted to blood, and TCR repertoires in tissue are likely to differ from TCR repertoires in blood. Naive subsets generally had larger estimated clonotype richness than memory subsets. Compared with non-shared clonotypes, clonotypes shared by all four sorted-subset donors had higher generation probabilities. Even with the large sequencing depth, rarefaction of the sorted-subset datasets indicated that sequencing was incomplete. Because the study included only a small number of donors, the genetic and exposure-history diversity represented was limited.

The source of this sequence is a man between 18 and 29 years old in good health. The sequencing sample was made of naive CD4+ T cells sorted from blood. The cell subset or site label on this specimen signifies: CD45RA+ positively selected.

CDR3 protein: CASRVLAKNIQYF. Here is the DNA: TGTGCCAGCAGAGTCCTAGCCAAAAACATTCAGTACTTC. The receptor chain draws on TRBV11-2 and TRBJ2-4, with the identity of the D gene unclear. Looking up the germline V gene yields CDR1 SGHAT and CDR2 FQNNGV. A distance of 6 bases separates the germline ends of V and J, which lose 6 bases and 0 bases respectively. The CDR3 contains 13 residues, cysteine and phenylalanine counted. The read is trimmed to its CDR3 DNA, 39 bases read in frame from base 1.